Listed here are 10 T cell receptor beta chains from one sample, sequenced in a study of shared clonotypes between healthy human individuals. The assay was immunoSEQ multiplex PCR, and TCRdb's table has in-frame clones only and misses some. The sample includes 2 million to 3 million clones, over 85% of them seen just once. Sequenced input: naive CD4+ T cells from PBMCs. Stated subset: CD45RA+ positively selected. The receptors come from a young man in good health. Some clones in this sample may be carry-over from other donors' samples.

V is TRBV18 and J is TRBJ2-5; no reliable D call. Between the trimmed V and J ends, which lost 4 bases and 4 bases, there was a span of 10 bases. In germline, CDR1 is KGHSH, CDR2 LQKENI. The length of the CDR3 is 13 residues. The CDR3: CASSLTGGETQYF. CDR3 sequence (DNA): TGTGCCAGCTCACTAACGGGCGGAGAGACCCAGTACTTC. Drawing the rest from reference TRBV18 and TRBJ2-5, the complete variable domain is NAGVMQNPRHLVRRRGQEARLRCSPMKGHSHVYWYRQLPEEGLKFMVYLQKENIIDESGMPKERFSAEFPKEGPSILRIQQVVRGDSAAYFCASSLTGGETQYFGPGTRLLVL.

This rearrangement joins TRBV5-8 to TRBJ2-5; 9 bases align to TRBD2. Per the germline V gene, CDR1 is SGHTS and CDR2 is YDEGEE. V gave up 0 bases and J gave up 0 bases; unmatched junction bases: 9. The CDR3 covers 18 residues. CDR3 sequence: CASSLGTSAIKYQETQYF. The CDR3 DNA reads TGTGCCAGCAGCTTGGGGACTAGCGCTATTAAGTACCAAGAGACCCAGTACTTC.

V is TRBV28 and J is TRBJ2-5, with 7 bases aligning to TRBD1. Germline values: CDR1 MDHEN, CDR2 SYDVKM. CDR3 length equals 15 residues. Trimming cost V 6 bases and J 2 bases; bases outside gene matches: 9. CDR3 coding DNA: TGTGCCAGCAGACGAGAGACAGGGTGGCAAGAGACCCAGTACTTC. It encodes CASRRETGWQETQYF.

This chain joins TRBV15 and TRBJ2-3; TRBD1 matches at 10 bases. This CDR3 has 15 amino acids. CDR1 LNHNV and CDR2 YYDKDF come from the germline V gene (reference sequence). Trimming at V came to 10 bases and at J to 6 bases, leaving 13 bases not matched to a gene. The CDR3 DNA is TGTGCCATCCGCCCGAAGGGACAGGGGAACGATACGCAGTATTTT. Its translation is CAIRPKGQGNDTQYF.

J is TRBJ2-7 and V is TRBV4-3, with 10 bases lining up with TRBD1. V lost 0 bases and J lost 4; bases outside the gene matches: 9. Germline V gene sequence: CDR1 LGHNA, CDR2 YSLEER. The CDR3 has 17 amino acids. The CDR3 sequence is CASSQEVWDRGMYEQYF. CDR3 coding DNA: TGCGCCAGCAGCCAAGAGGTTTGGGACAGGGGTATGTACGAGCAGTACTTC.

The chain links TRBV18 to TRBJ2-5; 9 nucleotides agree with TRBD1. Germline-derived CDR1 and CDR2 are KGHSH and LQKENI. This CDR3 comprises 17 residues. J was trimmed by 6 bases and V by 6 bases; bases with no gene match: 17. The CDR3 nucleotides are TGTGCCAGCTCCCTCCCTCGACAGGGGGTTTTCGGAAAGACCCAGTACTTC. Its protein product is CASSLPRQGVFGKTQYF.

The chain carries TRBV7-2 and TRBJ2-7; D uncertain. The CDR3 is 13 residues long. Trimming stripped 4 bases from V and 2 bases from J, with 9 bases between. Germline V CDR1 and CDR2: SGHTA, FQGNSA. This CDR3 reads CASSSYVAYEQYF. The CDR3 region has the DNA TGTGCCAGCAGCTCCTACGTAGCCTACGAGCAGTACTTC.

The chain uses TRBV5-1 and TRBJ2-2; D gene ambiguous. CDR1 SGHRS and CDR2 YFSETQ come from the germline V gene. This CDR3 is built from 15 residues. Deletions cut 5 bases from V and 7 bases from J, with 18 bases between. This chain's CDR3 is CASRITSRISGELFF. Written as DNA, the CDR3 is TGCGCCAGCAGAATTACCTCCAGAATTAGCGGGGAGCTGTTTTTT.

This clone showed up just once. The chain is built from TRBV5-1 and TRBJ1-3, with a tentative D call TRBD1 (5 bases). Deletions cut 4 bases from V and 4 bases from J, with 15 bases between. Looked up from germline, CDR1 is SGHRS and CDR2 is YFSETQ. There are 15 residues in the CDR3. CDR3 protein: CASSAQTDSGNTIYF. CDR3 DNA: TGCGCCAGCAGCGCCCAGACAGACTCCGGAAACACCATATATTTT.

This chain connects TRBV19 to TRBJ1-5; D gene uncertain. Trimming left V 6 bases short and J 1 base short, with 7 bases between. The CDR3 totals 13 residues. Germline CDR1 and CDR2: LNHDA and SQIVND (reference sequence). In DNA, the CDR3 is TGTGCCAGTAGCGTCATAAGCAATCAGCCCCAGCATTTT. This codes for CASSVISNQPQHF.